The T cell receptor beta chain under discussion was sequenced for a study of blood T cell repertoires in COVID-19. Background on the study: Samples of COVID-19 (acute and convalescent) were obtained from the United States, Italy and Spain.

In the source study's methods: Counts of nucleated cells, estimated from reference gene primer amplification, were obtained. Profiled with immunoSEQ multiplex PCR; TCRdb holds only in-frame clones, not every one. D and trimming come from the DNA, and the V and J calls and clone size come from that table. The sample has 200,000 to 300,000 clones, 70% to 90% seen once; the top ten hold 5.5% to 7.5%. V gave up 3 bases and J gave up 3 bases, with 14 bases separating them. CDR3 length: 14 amino acids. Germline V gene data show CDR1 as GTSNPN and CDR2 as SVGIG (reference sequence). This clone was counted a single time.

The sequence derives from a woman aged 60-75 years with active or convalescent COVID-19. This chain connects TRBV30 to TRBJ2-5; weak D call: TRBD1 (6 bases). The specimen sequenced was peripheral blood. The CDR3 protein is CAWSNPRTEETQYF. The CDR3 nucleotides read TGTGCCTGGAGCAACCCAAGGACAGAAGAGACCCAGTACTTC.